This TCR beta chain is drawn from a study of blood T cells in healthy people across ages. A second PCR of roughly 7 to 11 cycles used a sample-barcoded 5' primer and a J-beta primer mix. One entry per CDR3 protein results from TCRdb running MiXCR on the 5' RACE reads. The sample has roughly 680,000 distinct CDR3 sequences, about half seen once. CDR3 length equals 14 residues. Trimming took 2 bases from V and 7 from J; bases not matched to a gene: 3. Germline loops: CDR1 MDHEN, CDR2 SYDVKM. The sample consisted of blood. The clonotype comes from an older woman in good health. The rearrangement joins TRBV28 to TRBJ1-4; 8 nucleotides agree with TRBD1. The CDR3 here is CASSLGRGLEKLFF. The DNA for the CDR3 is TGTGCCAGCAGTTTAGGCAGGGGGCTTGAAAAACTGTTTTTT.